This passage covers 27 T cell receptor beta chains from one sample sequenced in a study of brain T cells in children with intractable seizures. Repertoires were generated with immunoSEQ multiplex PCR, while TCRdb's copy carries only in-frame clones and drops some. The table records approximately 330,000 clones, more than 85% of them present only once. Time point meaning: blood from clinic visit 5 months post-surgery; TSC patient then seizure free. This specimen consisted of peripheral blood, obtained less than 6 months after surgery. The receptors derive from a boy less than two years old with tuberous sclerosis and intractable seizures.

V gene TRBV5-6 combines with J gene TRBJ2-1, with D unclear. Germline V gene data show CDR1 as SGHDT and CDR2 as YYEEEE. Trimming took off 0 bases at V and 10 bases at J, with 5 bases between the two ends. This CDR3 comprises 11 residues. CDR3 region: CASSLALEQFF. CDR3 bases: TGTGCCAGCAGCTTGGCCCTAGAGCAGTTCTTC.

The chain uses TRBV7-3 and TRBJ1-2, with 10 positions matching TRBD1. CDR1 and CDR2 from the germline V gene are SGHTA and FQGTGA. Trimming cost V 5 bases and J 6 bases; bases outside gene matches: 15. The CDR3 extends over 17 amino acids. This CDR3 is CASSQRGGQGYGDGYTF. The CDR3 coding sequence is TGTGCCAGCAGCCAACGAGGGGGACAGGGGTACGGGGATGGCTACACCTTC.

The rearrangement uses TRBV6-5 and TRBJ2-7; 7 bases fit TRBD1. Germline V gene sequence: CDR1 MNHEY, CDR2 SVGAGI. The length of the CDR3 is 15 residues. J was trimmed by 2 bases and V by 4 bases; bases with no gene match: 8. CDR3 in amino acids: CASSSHWTGPYEQYF. CDR3 sequence (DNA): TGTGCCAGCAGTTCGCATTGGACAGGTCCCTACGAGCAGTACTTC.

V is TRBV2 and J is TRBJ1-4; a possible D gene is TRBD1 (5 bases). V lost 7 bases, J lost 5 bases, and 14 bases lay in between. Germline V gene lookup returns CDR1 SNHLY and CDR2 FYNNEI. There are 14 residues in the CDR3. CDR3 bases: TGTGCCAGCACTAAACAGGTCGCCAATGAAAAACTGTTTTTT. As protein: CASTKQVANEKLFF.

This sequence joins TRBV5-1 and TRBJ1-3, with 8 positions matching TRBD1. The CDR3 is 14 amino acids. The ends lost 4 bases at V and 6 bases at J; junction bases unmatched: 6. In germline, CDR1 is SGHRS, CDR2 YFSETQ. The CDR3 coding sequence is TGCGCCAGCAGCGTAGACAGGGGATCAAACACCATATATTTT. Amino acid sequence: CASSVDRGSNTIYF.

The rearrangement uses TRBV11-3 and TRBJ2-1; 8 nucleotides line up with TRBD2. This CDR3 comprises 15 residues. The V and J ends lost 6 bases and 2 bases, in that order; junction bases with no gene match: 6. Germline CDR1 is SGHNT and CDR2 is YENEEA. The CDR3 bases are TGTGCCAGCAGTCAGCGGGAGTATACCTACAATGAGCAGTTCTTC. This encodes CASSQREYTYNEQFF.

This clone appeared a single time. The rearrangement uses TRBV4-1 and TRBJ1-1; no clear D. The CDR3 consists of 16 residues. V dropped 0 bases and J dropped 3 bases, with 14 bases sitting between them. The germline V gene encodes CDR1 MGHRA and CDR2 YSYEKL. The CDR3 region has the DNA TGCGCCAGCAGCCAAGATATCCAGGCCCTGTACACTGAAGCTTTCTTT. Protein sequence: CASSQDIQALYTEAFF.

V gene TRBV7-9 combines with J gene TRBJ1-1; D perhaps matches TRBD1 (5 bases). The CDR3 consists of 15 residues. The V gene's germline CDR1 is SEHNR and CDR2 FQNEAQ (reference sequence). Trimming left V 1 base short and J 0 bases short, with 9 bases between. The CDR3 DNA reads as TGTGCCAGCAGCTTAGGTAGGGGTCTGAACACTGAAGCTTTCTTT. It codes for CASSLGRGLNTEAFF.

The chain employs TRBV7-8 and TRBJ2-2; tentatively, D is TRBD2 (6 bases). In germline, CDR1 is SGHVS, CDR2 FQNEAQ. V lost 7 bases, J lost 0 bases, and 15 bases lay in between. The CDR3 consists of 16 residues. The CDR3 spells CASTEVGLPNTGELFF. The CDR3 DNA follows: TGTGCCAGCACGGAGGTGGGACTTCCGAACACCGGGGAGCTGTTTTTT. Based on the CDR3 plus reference TRBV7-8 and TRBJ2-2, the full variable domain is GAGVSQSPRYKVAKRGQDVALRCDPISGHVSLFWYQQALGQGPEFLTYFQNEAQLDKSGLPSDRFFAERPEGSVSTLKIQRTQQEDSAVYLCASTEVGLPNTGELFFGEGSRLTVL.

V usage is TRBV6-6 and J usage is TRBJ1-2; D is unclear. CDR1 MNHNY and CDR2 SVGAGI come from the germline V gene (reference sequence). The ends were cut back, 7 bases at V and 8 bases at J, with 11 bases in the middle. The CDR3 runs to 11 residues. Written as DNA, the CDR3 is TGTGCCAGCATGACGGTCGAAGGCTACACCTTC. Encoded protein: CASMTVEGYTF.

The rearrangement links TRBV13 to TRBJ2-3; 9 nucleotides agree with TRBD2. With V trimmed by 4 bases and J by 5 bases, 13 bases remained unmatched. This CDR3 contains 17 residues. The germline gives CDR1 PRHDT, CDR2 FYEKMQ (reference sequence). The CDR3 sequence: CASSSLPLAGVGDTQYF. For the CDR3, the DNA is TGTGCCAGCAGCTCCCTTCCCTTAGCGGGAGTCGGAGATACGCAGTATTTT.

This chain joins TRBV6-5 and TRBJ1-1, with 8 bases aligning to TRBD1. Germline V gene sequence: CDR1 MNHEY, CDR2 SVGAGI. The CDR3 is made up of 16 amino acids. The V segment lost 0 bases and the J segment 3 bases; nucleotides outside the gene matches: 6. The CDR3 reads CASSYSGQGRDTEAFF. The CDR3 region has the DNA TGTGCCAGCAGTTACTCCGGACAGGGAAGGGACACTGAAGCTTTCTTT.

This CDR3 is CASSPVYEQYF. CDR3 sequence (DNA): TGTGCCAGCAGCCCGGTGTACGAGCAGTACTTC. This chain joins TRBV7-9 and TRBJ2-7, with D unresolved. V lost 5 bases, J lost 4 bases, and 6 bases lay in between. The length of the CDR3 is 11 residues. Germline V gene data show CDR1 as SEHNR and CDR2 as FQNEAQ (reference sequence).

V is TRBV5-1 and J is TRBJ2-1, with 14 nucleotides matching TRBD2. J gave up 7 bases and V 0 bases, and 6 bases lay outside the gene matches. The CDR3 is 17 residues long. Germline CDR1 and CDR2: SGHRS and YFSETQ. The CDR3 spells CASSLAPGTSGGNEQFF. CDR3 coding DNA: TGCGCCAGCAGCTTGGCCCCCGGGACTAGCGGGGGTAATGAGCAGTTCTTC. Filled out from reference TRBV5-1 and TRBJ2-1, the complete variable domain reads KAGVTQTPRYLIKTRGQQVTLSCSPISGHRSVSWYQQTPGQGLQFLFEYFSETQRNKGNFPGRFSGRQFSNSRSEMNVSTLELGDSALYLCASSLAPGTSGGNEQFFGPGTRLTVL.

V is TRBV11-2 and J is TRBJ2-7; unclear D gene. Germline CDR1 and CDR2: SGHAT and FQNNGV. The CDR3 has 14 amino acids. The V and J ends lost 5 bases and 2 bases respectively, with 13 bases between them. The CDR3 DNA is TGTGCCAGCAGCCAAGAATATGTGACCTACGAGCAGTACTTC. This gives the protein CASSQEYVTYEQYF.

DNA of the CDR3: TGTGCCACCAGTGATTTCCGACCTAGTGGCGGAGACGTCTCCAGGTACGAGCAGTACTTC. This encodes CATSDFRPSGGDVSRYEQYF. J is TRBJ2-7 and V is TRBV24-1; D not certain. The germline gives CDR1 KGHDR, CDR2 SFDVKD. V was cut by 1 base and J by 4 bases, with 28 bases left in between. The CDR3 covers 20 residues.

This clone came up once. Other DNA variants within this sample encode the same CDR3. The V call is TRBV3-1 (or the pseudogene TRBV3-2), the J call TRBJ2-7; no clear D. CDR1 is LGHDT and CDR2 is YNNKEL in the germline V gene (reference sequence). This CDR3 has 12 amino acids. V was trimmed by 3 bases and J by 0 bases, leaving 3 bases between them. In nucleotides, the CDR3 is TGTGCCAGCAGCCAGACCTCCTACGAGCAGTACTTC. It is translated as CASSQTSYEQYF.

The chain uses TRBV2 and TRBJ1-3; D is possibly TRBD1 (5 bases). V dropped 5 bases and J dropped 2 bases, with 10 bases sitting between them. The CDR3 is made up of 14 amino acids. Germline assignment: CDR1 SNHLY and CDR2 FYNNEI. The CDR3 spells CASSPGHTGNTIYF. The CDR3 bases are TGTGCCAGCAGTCCCGGACATACTGGAAACACCATATATTTT.

The chain links TRBV7-8 to TRBJ2-1, with D possibly TRBD2 on 6 matching bases. The CDR3 length is 16 residues. The V gene's germline CDR1 is SGHVS and CDR2 FQNEAQ. The V end was cut by 7 bases, the J end by 5 bases, with 21 bases between. This CDR3 is CASMGLPGPQDNEQFF. In nucleotides, the CDR3 is TGTGCCAGCATGGGACTGCCGGGTCCACAAGACAATGAGCAGTTCTTC. The full variable domain, completed using reference TRBV7-8 and TRBJ2-1, is GAGVSQSPRYKVAKRGQDVALRCDPISGHVSLFWYQQALGQGPEFLTYFQNEAQLDKSGLPSDRFFAERPEGSVSTLKIQRTQQEDSAVYLCASMGLPGPQDNEQFFGPGTRLTVL.

The genes are TRBV3-1 (or the pseudogene TRBV3-2) and TRBJ2-7; 10 bases align to TRBD2. CDR3 length: 16 amino acids. Germline-derived CDR1 and CDR2 are LGHDT and YNNKEL (reference sequence). V shed 2 bases and J 2 bases; nucleotides not matched to a gene: 6. This CDR3 is CASSQSPGTSAYEQYF. The CDR3, as DNA: TGTGCCAGCAGCCAATCGCCGGGGACTAGCGCCTACGAGCAGTACTTC.

V and J are TRBV28 and TRBJ2-3; TRBD1 matches 8 bases. This CDR3 has 15 residues. Germline-derived CDR1 and CDR2 are MDHEN and SYDVKM. With V trimmed by 6 bases and J by 3 bases, 8 bases remained unmatched. The CDR3, as DNA: TGTGCCAGCAGAACCCAGGGGGCAGTGACAGATACGCAGTATTTT. It yields the protein CASRTQGAVTDTQYF.

The table lists this clone with a count of one. This rearrangement joins TRBV21-1 to TRBJ1-5; TRBD1, the D gene given by the table, was not confirmed from the DNA. TRBV21-1 is termed a pseudogene. This CDR3 is built from 17 residues. CDR3 residues: CASLRDRGISLNQPQHF. The CDR3 DNA reads as TGTGCCAGCTTACGGGACAGGGGCATCTCCCTCAATCAGCCCCAGCATTTT.

This rearrangement joins TRBV3-1 (or the pseudogene TRBV3-2) to TRBJ1-1; possibly TRBD1 for D (6 bases). There are 15 residues in the CDR3. The germline CDR1 and CDR2 sequences are LGHDT and YNNKEL (reference sequence). The germline V and J ends were trimmed by 3 bases and 3 bases, with 14 bases remaining between them. In nucleotides, the CDR3 is TGTGCCAGCAGCCAGGCAAAGGGGGTGGACACTGAAGCTTTCTTT. It yields the protein CASSQAKGVDTEAFF.

The genes are TRBV5-1 and TRBJ2-7; D is unclear. CDR3 size: 14 residues. Germline assignment: CDR1 SGHRS and CDR2 YFSETQ. Trimming took off 4 bases at V and 0 bases at J, with 11 bases between the two ends. The CDR3 DNA reads TGCGCCAGCAGCCCCGGCGGCGGCTCCTACGAGCAGTACTTC. Its protein product is CASSPGGGSYEQYF.

This sequence joins TRBV10-3 and TRBJ2-3, with a possible D match to TRBD2 (5 bases). CDR1 is ENHRY and CDR2 is SYGVKD in the germline V gene. Trimming cost V 3 bases and J 2 bases, with 21 bases left between them. The CDR3 runs to 18 residues. The CDR3 region is CAISDPIRTPGYTDTQYF. Written as DNA, the CDR3 is TGTGCCATCAGTGACCCTATTAGGACCCCGGGGTACACAGATACGCAGTATTTT.

This chain links TRBV7-9 with TRBJ2-7; D tentatively reads TRBD1 or TRBD2 (5 bases each). Germline values: CDR1 SEHNR, CDR2 FQNEAQ (reference sequence). The CDR3 sequence is 13 residues long. Deletions cut 5 bases from V and 9 bases from J, with 17 bases between. CDR3 protein: CASSALKFGGQYF. The CDR3 bases are TGTGCCAGCAGCGCGCTCAAATTTGGGGGGCAGTACTTC.

The chain combines TRBV12-5 with TRBJ2-5, with D possibly being TRBD2 (7 bases). This CDR3 contains 18 residues. The germline V gene encodes CDR1 LGHNT and CDR2 FRNRAP. V dropped 0 bases and J dropped 5 bases, with 22 bases sitting between them. The CDR3 reads CASGLVLTGRGNAETQYF. Written as DNA, the CDR3 is TGTGCTAGTGGTTTGGTACTTACAGGGCGGGGGAATGCGGAGACCCAGTACTTC.